The rows below give T cell receptor beta chains drawn from one sample of a study of shared clonotypes between healthy human individuals. The method was immunoSEQ multiplex PCR; TCRdb's version includes in-frame clones alone and lacks a portion of them. Counted here are approximately 1.5 million clones, 97% to 99% occurring once; the ten biggest clones make up roughly 0.35%. The sequenced sample consisted of naive CD4+ T cells sorted from blood. Every receptor here comes from a man aged 25-45 years in good health. CDR3s include the opening cysteine and the closing phenylalanine or tryptophan. D genes are given only for firm matches. A row's size may be missing; if present it is once, few, many or a size class.

D gene: .
clone size: .
V gene: TRBV12-1
J gene: TRBJ2-7
CDR3 DNA: TGTGCCAGCAGCCCCCGCTCTGGCAGTTCGTCCGAGCAGTACTTC
CDR3 protein: CASSPRSGSSSEQYF

D gene: .
clone size: .
V gene: TRBV5-1
J gene: TRBJ2-7
CDR3 DNA: TGCGCCAGCAGCTGGGGGGCGAACGAGCAGTACTTC
CDR3 protein: CASSWGANEQYF

D gene: .
clone size: .
V gene: TRBV7-9
J gene: TRBJ2-1
CDR3 DNA: TGTGCCAGCAGCTTATTAGGAGTATCGAAGCAGTTCTTC
CDR3 protein: CASSLLGVSKQFF

D gene: TRBD2
clone size: .
V gene: TRBV10-3
J gene: TRBJ2-7
CDR3 DNA: TGTGCCATCAGCCCCGGGACTAGCGGGAGTTTATGGCAGTACTTC
CDR3 protein: CAISPGTSGSLWQYF

D gene: TRBD1
clone size: .
V gene: TRBV30
J gene: TRBJ1-5
CDR3 DNA: TGTGCCTGGAGTGTAGGGGCAGGGGGCGTTGGACAGCCCCAGCATTTT
CDR3 protein: CAWSVGAGGVGQPQHF

D gene: .
clone size: .
V gene: TRBV6-6
J gene: TRBJ1-4
CDR3 DNA: TGTGCCAGCAGTTACGGGCGGGGTAATGAAAAACTGTTTTTT
CDR3 protein: CASSYGRGNEKLFF

D gene: .
clone size: .
V gene: TRBV5-1
J gene: TRBJ2-6
CDR3 DNA: TGCGCCAGCAGCTTGTCTGAAGGGGCTGGGGCCAACGTCCTGACTTTC
CDR3 protein: CASSLSEGAGANVLTF

D gene: .
clone size: .
V gene: TRBV19
J gene: TRBJ2-1
CDR3 DNA: TGTGCCAGTAGTATATTTACTAGGGGAGTCTACAATGAGCAGTTCTTC
CDR3 protein: CASSIFTRGVYNEQFF

D gene: TRBD1
clone size: .
V gene: TRBV28
J gene: TRBJ1-1
CDR3 DNA: TGTGCCAGCAGTCCAGGGGGCGCGAGTGTGTACACTGAAGCTTTCTTT
CDR3 protein: CASSPGGASVYTEAFF

D gene: TRBD1
clone size: .
V gene: TRBV18
J gene: TRBJ2-7
CDR3 DNA: TGTGCCAGCTCACCAAGACAGGGGAGCTCCTACGAGCAGTACTTC
CDR3 protein: CASSPRQGSSYEQYF

D gene: .
clone size: .
V gene: TRBV5-1
J gene: TRBJ2-5
CDR3 DNA: TGCGCCAGCAGTATGGTCGGGGGGCGGATCGAGACCCAGTACTTC
CDR3 protein: CASSMVGGRIETQYF

D gene: .
clone size: .
V gene: TRBV5-8
J gene: TRBJ1-1
CDR3 DNA: TGTGCCAGCAGCTTGGGACATCAGGGTTTGACTGAAGCTTTCTTT
CDR3 protein: CASSLGHQGLTEAFF

D gene: TRBD2
clone size: .
V gene: TRBV5-5
J gene: TRBJ2-1
CDR3 DNA: TGTGCCAGCAGTCCTAGCGGGAGGGCCTATAATGAGCAGTTCTTC
CDR3 protein: CASSPSGRAYNEQFF

D gene: .
clone size: .
V gene: TRBV9
J gene: TRBJ2-1
CDR3 DNA: TGTGCCAGCAGCGTAGATCTTGGCTCCTACAATGAGCAGTTCTTC
CDR3 protein: CASSVDLGSYNEQFF

D gene: .
clone size: .
V gene: TRBV19
J gene: TRBJ2-3
CDR3 DNA: TGTGCCAGTAGTCTTCTGCGAGAGAGCACAGATACGCAGTATTTT
CDR3 protein: CASSLLRESTDTQYF

D gene: .
clone size: .
V gene: TRBV7-7
J gene: TRBJ2-5
CDR3 DNA: TGTGCCAGCAGCTCCGGGACAATCGGCCAAGAGACCCAGTACTTC
CDR3 protein: CASSSGTIGQETQYF

D gene: .
clone size: .
V gene: TRBV9
J gene: TRBJ2-6
CDR3 DNA: TGTGCCAGCAGCGTGCTCTCTGGGGCCAACGTCCTGACTTTC
CDR3 protein: CASSVLSGANVLTF

D gene: .
clone size: .
V gene: TRBV18
J gene: TRBJ2-5
CDR3 DNA: TGTGCCAGCTCACCAACACCGGGAGCTAAGGGTCAAGAGACCCAGTACTTC
CDR3 protein: CASSPTPGAKGQETQYF

D gene: .
clone size: .
V gene: TRBV7-9
J gene: TRBJ2-2
CDR3 DNA: TGTGCCAGCAGCTCGCAGGGTCTATGGGCCGGGGAGCTGTTTTTT
CDR3 protein: CASSSQGLWAGELFF

D gene: TRBD1
clone size: .
V gene: TRBV11-2
J gene: TRBJ2-1
CDR3 DNA: TGTGCCAGCAGCAAAGCCCCTGGGACAGGGCGTATACAGTTCTTC
CDR3 protein: CASSKAPGTGRIQFF

D gene: .
clone size: .
V gene: TRBV5-1
J gene: TRBJ2-2
CDR3 DNA: TGCGCCAGCAGCTTGAGGCAGATCTCGAACACCGGGGAGCTGTTTTTT
CDR3 protein: CASSLRQISNTGELFF

D gene: .
clone size: .
V gene: TRBV2
J gene: TRBJ1-1
CDR3 DNA: TGTGCCAGCACAGGCGTCGGGAATCGGAATATCCCGAACACTGAAGCTTTCTTT
CDR3 protein: CASTGVGNRNIPNTEAFF

D gene: .
clone size: .
V gene: TRBV5-1
J gene: TRBJ2-3
CDR3 DNA: TGCGCCAGCAGCTTCGGGGGGACAGTAAGCACAGATACGCAGTATTTT
CDR3 protein: CASSFGGTVSTDTQYF

D gene: TRBD2
clone size: .
V gene: TRBV27
J gene: TRBJ2-1
CDR3 DNA: TGTGCCAGCAGTTTGGGGACTAGCGGAACCAATGAGCAGTTCTTC
CDR3 protein: CASSLGTSGTNEQFF

D gene: TRBD1
clone size: .
V gene: TRBV29-1
J gene: TRBJ1-3
CDR3 DNA: TGCAGCGTTGTAGCAGACAGGGTAGAAAACACCATATATTTT
CDR3 protein: CSVVADRVENTIYF

D gene: .
clone size: once
V gene: TRBV29-1
J gene: TRBJ1-3
CDR3 DNA: TGCAGCGTTGTCGAGGAAAACTCTGGAAACACCATATATTTT
CDR3 protein: CSVVEENSGNTIYF

D gene: TRBD2
clone size: .
V gene: TRBV27
J gene: TRBJ2-3
CDR3 DNA: TGTGCCAGCAGTTTTCTCCTAGCGGCTAGCACAGATACGCAGTATTTT
CDR3 protein: CASSFLLAASTDTQYF